This T cell receptor beta chain was captured by sequencing in a study of cytomegalovirus exposure and HLA in healthy donors. Study results and limitations: Most TCR sequences proved rare, with some public TCRs found in many donors.

The CDR3 is 17 amino acids. V trimming: 3 bases; J trimming: 5 bases; junction bases outside the gene matches: 11. Germline lookup yields CDR1 LNHDA and CDR2 SQIVND (reference sequence). In the case of this clone: Antigen unknown.

Use of 60 Vbeta and 13 Jbeta primers characterized the PCR. Sequenced by immunoSEQ multiplex PCR; TCRdb stores in-frame clones only, minus some. The table lists 130,000 to 150,000 clones, 60% to 80% of them singletons. Each donor was healthy, and each was a bone marrow donor. The clonotype was recovered from a woman aged 25-40 years in good health and CMV-seronegative. What was sequenced was PBMCs. This chain uses TRBV19 with TRBJ2-1; 9 bases line up with TRBD2. The CDR3, as DNA: TGTGCCAGTAGTATGCGAAAAAGCGGGGGGAACCACAATGAGCAGTTCTTC. It yields the protein CASSMRKSGGNHNEQFF.